This T cell receptor beta chain originates from a study of T cell responses to AZD1222 COVID-19 vaccine. Findings of the study overall: Repertoires in all cases were sampled only once the peak T cell response had passed.

Concerning this clone: Its antigen is still unknown.

Trimming took 5 bases from V and 7 from J; bases not matched to a gene: 8. Germline-derived CDR1 and CDR2 are MDHEN and SYDVKM. The CDR3 consists of 15 residues. TCRdb keeps only in-frame clones here, not all; method: immunoSEQ multiplex PCR. The data show around 100,000 clones, under 95% seen once. The sequence derives from an adult in good health. The source material was peripheral blood, sampled on day 0 of AZD1222 vaccination. The J gene is TRBJ1-6, the V gene TRBV28, with 7 bases aligning to TRBD1. CDR3 sequence (DNA): TGTGCCAGCAGTGGATCGACAGGGTACAATTCACCCCTCCACTTT. Its protein is CASSGSTGYNSPLHF.